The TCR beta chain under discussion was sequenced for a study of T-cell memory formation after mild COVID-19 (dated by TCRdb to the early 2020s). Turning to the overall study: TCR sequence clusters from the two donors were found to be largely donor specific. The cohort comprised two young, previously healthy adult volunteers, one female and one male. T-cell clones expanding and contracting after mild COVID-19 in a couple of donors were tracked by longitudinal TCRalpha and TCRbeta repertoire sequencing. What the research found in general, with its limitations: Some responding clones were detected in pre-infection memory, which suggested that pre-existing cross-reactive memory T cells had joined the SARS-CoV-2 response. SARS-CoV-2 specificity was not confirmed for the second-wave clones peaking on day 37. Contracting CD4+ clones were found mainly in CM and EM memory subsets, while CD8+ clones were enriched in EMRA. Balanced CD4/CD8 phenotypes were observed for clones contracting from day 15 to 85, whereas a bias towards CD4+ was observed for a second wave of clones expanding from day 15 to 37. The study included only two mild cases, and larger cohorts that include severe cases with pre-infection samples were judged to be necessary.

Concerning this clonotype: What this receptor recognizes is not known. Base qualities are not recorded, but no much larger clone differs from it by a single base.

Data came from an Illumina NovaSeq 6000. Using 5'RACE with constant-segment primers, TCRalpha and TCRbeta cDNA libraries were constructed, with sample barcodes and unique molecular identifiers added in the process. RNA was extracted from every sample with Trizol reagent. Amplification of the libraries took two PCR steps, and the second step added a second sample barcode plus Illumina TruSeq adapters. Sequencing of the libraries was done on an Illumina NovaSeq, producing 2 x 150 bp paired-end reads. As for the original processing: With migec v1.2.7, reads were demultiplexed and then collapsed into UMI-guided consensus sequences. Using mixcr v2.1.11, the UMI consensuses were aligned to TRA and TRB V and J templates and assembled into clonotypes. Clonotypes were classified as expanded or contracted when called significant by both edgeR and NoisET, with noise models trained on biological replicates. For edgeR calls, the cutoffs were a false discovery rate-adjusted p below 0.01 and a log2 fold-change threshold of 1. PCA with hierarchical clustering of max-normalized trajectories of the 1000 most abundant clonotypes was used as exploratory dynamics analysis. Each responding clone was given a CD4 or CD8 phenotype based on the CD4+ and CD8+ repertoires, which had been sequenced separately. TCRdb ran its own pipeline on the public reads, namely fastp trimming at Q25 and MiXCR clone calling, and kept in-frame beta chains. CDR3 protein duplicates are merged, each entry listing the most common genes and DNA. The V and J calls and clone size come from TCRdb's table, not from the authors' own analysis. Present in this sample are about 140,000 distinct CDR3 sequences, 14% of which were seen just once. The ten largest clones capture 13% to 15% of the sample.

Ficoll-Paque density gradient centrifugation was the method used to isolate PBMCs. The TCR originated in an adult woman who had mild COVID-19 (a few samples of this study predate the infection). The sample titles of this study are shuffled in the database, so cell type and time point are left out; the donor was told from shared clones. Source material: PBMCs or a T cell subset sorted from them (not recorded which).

The nucleotides are TGTGCCAGCAGCCAAGACAGGGGGCAAGGCTATGGCTACACCTTC. It translates to CASSQDRGQGYGYTF. The chain was built from TRBV3-1 and TRBJ1-2; 8 bases in the middle match TRBD1. Based on the germline V gene (reference sequence), the CDR1 and CDR2 sequences are LGHDT and YNNKEL. The cysteine opens and the phenylalanine closes a CDR3 of 15 amino acids. The retained sequence is limited to the CDR3, 45 bases, with the frame set at the first base. V is pruned by 0 bases and J by 4 bases, leaving 4 bases of the junction without a gene match.